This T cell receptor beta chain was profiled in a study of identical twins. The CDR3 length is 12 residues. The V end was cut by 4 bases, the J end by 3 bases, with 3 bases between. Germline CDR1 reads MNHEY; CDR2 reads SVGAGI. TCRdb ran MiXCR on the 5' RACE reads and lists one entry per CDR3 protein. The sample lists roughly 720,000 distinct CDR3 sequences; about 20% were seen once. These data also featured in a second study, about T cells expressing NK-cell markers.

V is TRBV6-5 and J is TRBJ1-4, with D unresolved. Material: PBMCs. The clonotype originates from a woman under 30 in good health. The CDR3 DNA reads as TGTGCCAGCAGTTTGGCTAATGAAAAACTGTTTTTT. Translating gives CASSLANEKLFF.